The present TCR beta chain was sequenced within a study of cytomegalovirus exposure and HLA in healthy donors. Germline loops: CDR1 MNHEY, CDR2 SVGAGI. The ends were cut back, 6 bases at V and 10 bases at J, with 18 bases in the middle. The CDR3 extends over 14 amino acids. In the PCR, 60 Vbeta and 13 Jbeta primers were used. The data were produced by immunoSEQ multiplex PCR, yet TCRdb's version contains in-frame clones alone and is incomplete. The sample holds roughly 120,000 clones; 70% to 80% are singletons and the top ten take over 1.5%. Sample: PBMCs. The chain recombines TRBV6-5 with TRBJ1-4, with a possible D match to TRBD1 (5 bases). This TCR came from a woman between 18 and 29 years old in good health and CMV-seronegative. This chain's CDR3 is CASSFGGPGGKLFF. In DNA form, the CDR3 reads TGTGCCAGCAGCTTCGGGGGACCTGGAGGAAAACTGTTTTTT.